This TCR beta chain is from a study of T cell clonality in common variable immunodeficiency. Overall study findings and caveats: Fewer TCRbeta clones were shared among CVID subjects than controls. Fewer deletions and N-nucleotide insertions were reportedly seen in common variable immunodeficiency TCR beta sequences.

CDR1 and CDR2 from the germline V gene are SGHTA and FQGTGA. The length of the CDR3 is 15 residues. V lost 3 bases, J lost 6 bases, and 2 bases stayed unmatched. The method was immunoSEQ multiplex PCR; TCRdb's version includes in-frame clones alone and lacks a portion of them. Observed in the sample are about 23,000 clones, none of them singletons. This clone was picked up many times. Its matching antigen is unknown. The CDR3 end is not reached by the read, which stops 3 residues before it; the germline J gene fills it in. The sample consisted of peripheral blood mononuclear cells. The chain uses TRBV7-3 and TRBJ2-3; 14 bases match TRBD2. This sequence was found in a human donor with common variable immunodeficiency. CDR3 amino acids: CASSLGLAGVDTQYF. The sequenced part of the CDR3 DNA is TGTGCCAGCAGCTTGGGACTAGCGGGGGTGGATACG.